The clone carrying this TCR beta chain has a count of ten or more. Its antigen remains unidentified. Investigators prepared the TCR beta libraries by applying iRepertoire HTBI primers and Arm-PCR of CDR3 regions. TCRdb re-derived calls from the multiplex PCR reads in MiXCR, one entry per CDR3 protein. The table records roughly 560,000 distinct CDR3 sequences, 9.5% to 15% of them present only once. Time point indicated: newly diagnosed GD, antithyroid drugs for less than 3 months. Preparation of the TCR library used RNA extracted from PBMCs. The data belong to a study of regulatory T cells in long-lasting Graves disease. Study context: For a period under 3 months, newly diagnosed Graves' patients had taken antithyroid drugs. Study-level results: Whereas 966 public clonotypes were shared by new patients, persistent patients shared more, at 2,500 to 3,500.

The CDR3 sequence is 17 residues long. V dropped 5 bases and J dropped 4; count of bases not matched to a gene: 10. The germline gives CDR1 SGHVS, CDR2 FNYEAQ. These data also formed part of another study, on T cells in Graves' hyperthyroidism and ophthalmopathy. That work contributes: Disease duration under 2 months; hyperthyroidism patients were aged 18 to 65. Orbital computed tomography and thyroid ultrasound, together with serum TRAb and thyroxine and clinical symptoms, were used for diagnoses.

This TCR was sampled from a woman in her 30s with Graves disease. The sequences come from peripheral blood mononuclear cells (PBMCs), collected at new diagnosis, from a patient treated with antithyroid drugs. The rearrangement uses TRBV7-6 and TRBJ2-2; 10 nucleotides line up with TRBD1. The chain's CDR3 is CASSLPTGGRVTGELFF. As DNA, the CDR3 is TGTGCCAGCAGCCTGCCGACAGGGGGCAGGGTCACCGGGGAGCTGTTTTTT. Filled out from reference TRBV7-6 and TRBJ2-2, the complete variable domain reads GAGVSQSPRYKVTKRGQDVALRCDPISGHVSLYWYRQALGQGPEFLTYFNYEAQQDKSGLPNDRFSAERPEGSISTLTIQRTEQRDSAMYRCASSLPTGGRVTGELFFGEGSRLTVL.